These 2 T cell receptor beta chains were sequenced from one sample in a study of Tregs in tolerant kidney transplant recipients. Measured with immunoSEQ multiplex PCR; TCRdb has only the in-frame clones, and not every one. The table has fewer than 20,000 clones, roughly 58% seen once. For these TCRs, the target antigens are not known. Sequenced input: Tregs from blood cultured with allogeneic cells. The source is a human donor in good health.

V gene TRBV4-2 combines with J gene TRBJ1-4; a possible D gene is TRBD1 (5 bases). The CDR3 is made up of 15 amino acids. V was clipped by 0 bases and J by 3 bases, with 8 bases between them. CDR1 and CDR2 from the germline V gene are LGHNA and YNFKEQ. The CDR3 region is CASSQDVGANEKLFF. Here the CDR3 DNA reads TGTGCCAGCAGCCAAGATGTGGGGGCTAATGAAAAACTGTTTTTT.

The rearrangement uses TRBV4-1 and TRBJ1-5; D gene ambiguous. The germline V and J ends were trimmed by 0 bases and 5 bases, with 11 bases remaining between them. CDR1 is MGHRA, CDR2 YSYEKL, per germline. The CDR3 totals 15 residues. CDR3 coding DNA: TGCGCCAGCAGCCAAGATTTAGGGCCTTATCAGCCCCAGCATTTT. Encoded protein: CASSQDLGPYQPQHF.